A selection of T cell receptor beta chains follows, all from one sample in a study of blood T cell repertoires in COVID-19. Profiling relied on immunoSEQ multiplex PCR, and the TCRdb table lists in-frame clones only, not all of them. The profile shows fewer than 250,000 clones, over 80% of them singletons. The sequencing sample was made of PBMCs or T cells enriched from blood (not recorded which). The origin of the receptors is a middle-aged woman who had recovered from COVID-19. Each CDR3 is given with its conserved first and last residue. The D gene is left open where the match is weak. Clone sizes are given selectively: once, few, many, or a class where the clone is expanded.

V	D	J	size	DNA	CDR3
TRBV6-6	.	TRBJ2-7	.	TGTGCCAGCGCCCTTGGACAATACGAGCAGTACTTC	CASALGQYEQYF
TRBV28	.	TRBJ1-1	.	TGTGCCGGGCGGGGTGTATCTGAAGCTTTCTTT	CAGRGVSEAFF
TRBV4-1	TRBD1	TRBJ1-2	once	TGCGCCAGCAGCCAAGGGGTACGAGACAGGGGGAGTGGCTACACCTTC	CASSQGVRDRGSGYTF
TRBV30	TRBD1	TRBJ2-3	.	TGTGCCTGGAGTACAGGGGTTCCAGATACGCAGTATTTT	CAWSTGVPDTQYF
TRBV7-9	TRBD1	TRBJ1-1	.	TGTGCCAGCAGCAATATTGGACAGGGCAACACTGAAGCTTTCTTT	CASSNIGQGNTEAFF
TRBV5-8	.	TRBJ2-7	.	TGTGCCAGCAGCGGAAGCGGGGAGCAGTACTTC	CASSGSGEQYF
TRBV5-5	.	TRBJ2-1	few	TGTGCCAGCACCGGACTAGAAGGGGGGCCTGATGAGCAGTTCTTC	CASTGLEGGPDEQFF
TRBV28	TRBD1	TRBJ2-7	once	TGTGCCAGCAAAGGTCAGGACAGGGGAGGAGAGCAGTACTTC	CASKGQDRGGEQYF
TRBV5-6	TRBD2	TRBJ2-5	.	TGTGCCAGCAGCTTATTGAGCGGGGCGGTCCAAGAGACCCAGTACTTC	CASSLLSGAVQETQYF
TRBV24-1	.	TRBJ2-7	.	TGTGCCACCAGTGATTTACACTCCTACGAGCAGTACTTC	CATSDLHSYEQYF
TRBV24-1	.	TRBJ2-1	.	TGTGCCACCAGTGATACTACAGGGAGGGCCTACAATGAGCAGTTCTTC	CATSDTTGRAYNEQFF
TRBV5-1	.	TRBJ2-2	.	TGCGCCAGCTCCTTCTCTAGCGTCGCGAACACCGGGGAGCTGTTTTTT	CASSFSSVANTGELFF
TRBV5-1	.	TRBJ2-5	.	TGCGCCAGCAGCCCAAGCCTGGCTAGCCTAGAGACCCAGTACTTC	CASSPSLASLETQYF
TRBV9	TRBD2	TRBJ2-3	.	TGTGCCAGCAGCGACGGGACTATAGCGCAGTATTTT	CASSDGTIAQYF
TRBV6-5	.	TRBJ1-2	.	TGTGCCAGCGCGGACAGCAACTATGGCTACACCTTC	CASADSNYGYTF
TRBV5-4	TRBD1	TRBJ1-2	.	TGTGCCAGCAGCTTGCCCGAATTTAGTCCGACAGGGCCCTATGGCTACACCTTC	CASSLPEFSPTGPYGYTF
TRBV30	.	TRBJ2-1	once	TGTGCCTGGCAAGAACTAGCACCTGGGGGGTACAATGAGCAGTTCTTC	CAWQELAPGGYNEQFF
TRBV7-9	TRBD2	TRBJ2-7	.	TGTGCCAGCAGCTTAGTAGTTAGCGGGAGTGCCGACGAGCAGTACTTC	CASSLVVSGSADEQYF
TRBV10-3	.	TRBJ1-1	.	TGTGCCATCAGTGCCCTATCTTTGCGAAGCGGGACTGAAGCTTTCTTT	CAISALSLRSGTEAFF
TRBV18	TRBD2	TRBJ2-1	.	TGTGCCAGCTCGAGGGTAGCGGGCTCCTACAATGAGCAGTTCTTC	CASSRVAGSYNEQFF
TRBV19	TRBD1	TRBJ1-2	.	TGTGCCAGTAGTAATTCCAGGACAGGGGATAACTATGGCTACACCTTC	CASSNSRTGDNYGYTF
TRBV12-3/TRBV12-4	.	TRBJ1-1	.	TGTGCCAGCAGTTTGGGGCGGGGGAGTAAAGCTTTCTTT	CASSLGRGSKAFF
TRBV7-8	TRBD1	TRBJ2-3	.	TGTGCCAGCAGACAACAGGGGGTAGATACGCAGTATTTT	CASRQQGVDTQYF
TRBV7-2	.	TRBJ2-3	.	TGTGCCAGCAGCTCAGCGGCAAGGAGAGATACGCAGTATTTT	CASSSAARRDTQYF
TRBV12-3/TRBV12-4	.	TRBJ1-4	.	TGTGCCAGCAGTTGGCAGACTAATGAAAAACTGTTTTTT	CASSWQTNEKLFF
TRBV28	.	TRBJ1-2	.	TGTGCCAGCAGCTTATCGGGGGGACTAAATGGCTACACCTTC	CASSLSGGLNGYTF
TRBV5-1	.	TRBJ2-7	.	TGCGCCAGCAGCTTAGACAGCCTCTACGAGCAGTACTTC	CASSLDSLYEQYF
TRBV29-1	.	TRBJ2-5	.	TGCAGCGTTGGGCATCCAGAGACCCAGTACTTC	CSVGHPETQYF
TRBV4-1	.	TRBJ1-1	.	TGCGCCAGCAGCCAAGATCTAAACGCTAAAGCTTTCTTT	CASSQDLNAKAFF
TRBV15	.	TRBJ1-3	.	TGTGCCACCAGCTCAGGCCGCTCTGGAAACACCATATATTTT	CATSSGRSGNTIYF
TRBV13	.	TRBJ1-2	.	TGTGCCAGCAGCTTATCCCCCTACCAAACAGCCGCCAGTGGCTACACCTTC	CASSLSPYQTAASGYTF
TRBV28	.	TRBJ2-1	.	TGTGCCAGCAGCCTACAAGTGACAGTGACCAATGAGCAGTTCTTC	CASSLQVTVTNEQFF
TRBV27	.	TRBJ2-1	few	TGTGCCAGCAGTTTGGTGGGAGGACCGAGTGGTGAGCAGTTCTTC	CASSLVGGPSGEQFF